This TCR beta chain came from a study of T cell responses to AZD1222 COVID-19 vaccine. Overall study results and limits: Baseline seropositivity occurred in only a handful of AZD1222 recipients.

Notes on this clone: Its antigen is unknown.

The method was immunoSEQ multiplex PCR; TCRdb's version includes in-frame clones alone and lacks a portion of them. Found here are 85,000 to 120,000 clones, 80% to 85% of them singletons; the top ten hold around 15%. The TCR sequence derives from an adult in good health. The sequenced sample was peripheral blood, obtained on day 0 of AZD1222 vaccination.

CDR3: CASSSVNTEAFF. In DNA, the CDR3 is TGTGCCAGCAGTTCCGTTAACACTGAAGCTTTCTTT. V and J are TRBV6-5 and TRBJ1-1; D gene uncertain. Germline V gene sequence: CDR1 MNHEY, CDR2 SVGAGI. The CDR3 totals 12 residues. V was trimmed by 4 bases and J by 2 bases, leaving 5 bases between them.